Below are 17 T cell receptor beta chains sequenced from a single sample in a study of graft-versus-host responses after intestinal transplantation. Data came from immunoSEQ multiplex PCR; TCRdb stores just in-frame clones and leaves some out. The sample has around 90,000 clones; approximately 94% are singletons. The antigens these receptors bind are not known. Sequenced here: unstimulated CD4+ T cells sorted from spleen or lymph node cells, sampled before transplant. These receptors all come from a human donor who was the organ donor for an intestinal transplant.

The chain uses TRBV6-6 and TRBJ2-5; possible D gene TRBD1, 6 bases. The CDR3 is made up of 15 amino acids. V lost 2 bases to trimming and J lost 4 bases, with 14 bases between them. From germline, CDR1 is MNHNY and CDR2 SVGAGI (reference sequence). The CDR3 protein is CASSYNHRVGETQYF. For the CDR3, the DNA is TGTGCCAGCAGTTACAACCACAGGGTGGGAGAGACCCAGTACTTC.

This clone was recorded once. The chain carries TRBV2 and TRBJ2-5; no clear D gene. Germline CDR1 is SNHLY and CDR2 is FYNNEI. V was shortened by 10 bases and J by 7 bases, with 19 bases between the two germline ends. The CDR3 loop spans 13 amino acids. Here the CDR3 DNA reads TGTGCCACCCAGATGGACCTAGACGGGACCCAGTACTTC. This gives the protein CATQMDLDGTQYF.

This chain links TRBV11-3 with TRBJ2-5, with a tentative D call TRBD2 (7 bases). V was pared by 2 bases and J by 5 bases, with 15 bases between. Per germline, CDR1 SGHNT and CDR2 YENEEA. The CDR3 spans 15 residues. Here the CDR3 reads CASSLRGGPIETQYF. DNA of the CDR3: TGTGCCAGCAGCTTAAGGGGGGGGCCTATCGAGACCCAGTACTTC.

The CDR3 is CSVMRFGGMNTEAFF. CDR3 nucleotide sequence: TGCAGCGTGATGAGGTTCGGGGGCATGAACACTGAAGCTTTCTTT. The chain employs TRBV29-1 and TRBJ1-1; D is possibly TRBD1 (6 bases). The CDR3 consists of 15 residues. Germline V gene sequence: CDR1 SQVTM, CDR2 ANQGSEA. V dropped 6 bases and J dropped 0 bases, with 17 bases sitting between them.

The rearrangement links TRBV2 to TRBJ1-4, with a weak D call TRBD1 (6 bases). Germline CDR1 is SNHLY and CDR2 is FYNNEI. CDR3 length: 15 amino acids. Trimming stripped 2 bases from V and 3 bases from J, with 10 bases between. CDR3 loop: CASSEMGASNEKLFF. In DNA, the CDR3 is TGTGCCAGCAGTGAAATGGGGGCTTCTAATGAAAAACTGTTTTTT.

This clone was seen only once. The CDR3 here is CASSPGQLYGYTF. The CDR3 DNA reads TGTGCCAGCAGCCCTGGCCAGCTCTATGGCTACACCTTC. The chain combines TRBV11-3 with TRBJ1-2, with D unresolved. Germline V gives CDR1 SGHNT, CDR2 YENEEA. The V gene lost 5 bases and the J gene lost 4 bases, with 11 bases spanning the gap. The CDR3 contains 13 residues.

The chain is built from TRBV5-1 and TRBJ1-2; possibly TRBD1 for D (6 bases). Germline CDR1 SGHRS, CDR2 YFSETQ. The CDR3 has 15 amino acids. Trimming stripped 0 bases from V and 4 bases from J, with 13 bases between. The CDR3: CASSLDVRGGYGYTF. CDR3 in DNA: TGCGCCAGCAGCTTGGACGTCAGGGGTGGCTATGGCTACACCTTC.

The chain carries TRBV5-4 and TRBJ2-1; D possibly corresponds to TRBD1 (6 bases). Trimming stripped 0 bases from V and 4 bases from J, with 14 bases between. CDR3 length: 16 amino acids. CDR1 SGHNT and CDR2 YYREEE come from the germline V gene (reference sequence). CDR3 region: CASSLGGLAGYNEQFF. DNA for the CDR3: TGTGCCAGCAGCTTGGGGGGGCTAGCTGGGTACAATGAGCAGTTCTTC.

This sequence joins TRBV6-6 and TRBJ1-5; D not certain. V lost 6 bases and J 1 base, leaving 13 bases between the germline ends. CDR3 length equals 15 residues. Germline CDR1 reads MNHNY; CDR2 reads SVGAGI (reference sequence). The CDR3 loop reads CASSNRAQSNQPQHF. The CDR3 DNA sequence: TGTGCCAGCAGCAACCGGGCACAGAGCAATCAGCCCCAGCATTTT.

The genes are TRBV6-5 and TRBJ1-1; D is uncertain. The V and J ends lost 0 bases and 0 bases respectively, with 8 bases between them. The germline CDR1 and CDR2 sequences are MNHEY and SVGAGI. There are 15 residues in the CDR3. As DNA, the CDR3 is TGTGCCAGCAGTTACTCCGGCAGGTTGAACACTGAAGCTTTCTTT. Encoded protein: CASSYSGRLNTEAFF.

This chain joins TRBV4-1 and TRBJ2-7; D remains unclear. Trimming stripped 1 base from V and 4 bases from J, with 14 bases between. The CDR3 length is 15 residues. CDR1 is MGHRA and CDR2 is YSYEKL in the germline V gene. The CDR3 sequence: CASSQGTFSPYEQYF. CDR3 in DNA: TGCGCCAGCAGCCAAGGTACTTTTAGCCCATACGAGCAGTACTTC.

This chain uses TRBV27 with TRBJ1-5; 8 bases map to TRBD1. Trimming cost V 4 bases and J 3 bases; bases outside gene matches: 2. Looked up from germline, CDR1 is MNHEY and CDR2 is SMNVEV (reference sequence). The CDR3 runs to 14 residues. CDR3 residues: CASSSGQVNQPQHF. Here the CDR3 DNA reads TGTGCCAGCAGTTCGGGACAGGTCAATCAGCCCCAGCATTTT.

V and J are TRBV28 and TRBJ2-6; D is perhaps TRBD1 (6 bases). The CDR3 length is 16 residues. CDR1 and CDR2 from the germline V gene are MDHEN and SYDVKM. V lost 5 bases, J lost 0 bases, and 11 bases lay in between. As DNA, the CDR3 is TGTGCCAGCAGTACAGGGACCATCTCTGGGGCCAACGTCCTGACTTTC. It specifies CASSTGTISGANVLTF.

This clone was counted once. V and J are TRBV10-3 and TRBJ2-3; D is unclear. Germline V CDR1 and CDR2: ENHRY, SYGVKD. Trimming removed 8 bases at V and 3 bases at J, with 6 bases between. This CDR3 region has 11 residues. CDR3 in DNA: TGTGCCATCGGTAGAACAGATACGCAGTATTTT. It specifies CAIGRTDTQYF.

The chain joins TRBV30 to TRBJ2-7, with TRBD1 matching 7 bases. Germline CDR1 GTSNPN, CDR2 SVGIG (reference sequence). This CDR3 contains 13 residues. V lost 2 bases, J lost 4 bases, and 5 bases stayed unmatched. The DNA of the CDR3 is TGTGCCTGGAGTAAAAACAGGGGTTACGAGCAGTACTTC. This sequence encodes CAWSKNRGYEQYF.

The rearrangement uses TRBV7-6 and TRBJ2-3; D is undetermined. Germline CDR1 and CDR2: SGHVS and FNYEAQ. V lost 1 base and J lost 2, with 10 bases in between. This CDR3 contains 15 residues. CDR3 loop: CASSLVASLTDTQYF. The DNA for the CDR3 is TGTGCCAGCAGCTTAGTCGCCAGCCTCACAGATACGCAGTATTTT.

This rearrangement joins TRBV7-2 to TRBJ2-7; TRBD1 agrees at 12 bases. The junction had 11 bases not matched to a gene; V was cut back by 5 bases and J by 0 bases. CDR1 SGHTA and CDR2 FQGNSA come from the germline V gene. This CDR3 spans 18 amino acids. DNA of the CDR3: TGTGCCAGCAGCCGTACCGGGACAGGGGGCGTAAGCTCCTACGAGCAGTACTTC. Translation: CASSRTGTGGVSSYEQYF.